Listed here are 10 T cell receptor beta chains from one sample, sequenced in a study of blood T cell repertoires in COVID-19. TCRdb's table, derived via immunoSEQ multiplex PCR, lists solely in-frame clones and lacks some. The sample lists about 220,000 clones, about 79% occurring once. The material sequenced was peripheral blood. These receptors originate from a man aged 45 to 65 with active or convalescent COVID-19.

This rearrangement joins TRBV7-2 to TRBJ2-1; 8 bases are a match to TRBD2. CDR3 size: 14 residues. After removal of 5 bases from V and 4 bases from J, the junction contained 4 bases not matched to a gene. The germline V gene encodes CDR1 SGHTA and CDR2 FQGNSA. The CDR3 protein is CASSPGLVYNEQFF. CDR3 bases: TGTGCCAGCAGCCCGGGACTAGTTTACAATGAGCAGTTCTTC.

For the CDR3, the DNA is TGTGCCAGCAGTTTATCCCCCGGGGGGGGCTTTGAGCAGTTCTTC. This codes for CASSLSPGGGFEQFF. The chain links TRBV28 to TRBJ2-1; 8 nucleotides agree with TRBD2. Germline lookup yields CDR1 MDHEN and CDR2 SYDVKM. With 1 base clipped from V and 9 bases from J, the junction kept 8 bases outside the gene matches. This CDR3 is 15 amino acids long.

This clone was observed a few times. The rearrangement joins TRBV28 to TRBJ1-6, with 9 bases lining up with TRBD1. V shed 5 bases, J shed 8 bases, and the junction held 19 bases outside the gene matches. Germline loops: CDR1 MDHEN, CDR2 SYDVKM. CDR3 length: 19 amino acids. The CDR3 here is CASSPDRGKTNPRHSPLHF. In DNA, the CDR3 is TGTGCCAGCAGTCCGGACAGGGGTAAAACCAATCCCAGGCATTCACCCCTCCACTTT.

In this sample, this clone turned up once. This chain joins TRBV9 and TRBJ1-3; tentative D call: TRBD1 (5 bases). Germline V CDR1 and CDR2: SGDLS, YYNGEE. Trimming took off 3 bases at V and 0 bases at J, with 13 bases between the two ends. The CDR3 spans 16 residues. CDR3: CASSGGPAVSGNTIYF. CDR3 DNA: TGTGCCAGCAGCGGGGGCCCGGCGGTCTCTGGAAACACCATATATTTT.

This chain joins TRBV6-5 and TRBJ1-1; D might be TRBD1 (5 bases). V was cut by 6 bases and J by 2 bases, with 13 bases left in between. This CDR3 has 14 amino acids. Germline CDR1 and CDR2: MNHEY and SVGAGI. The CDR3 region is CASRGGPFNTEAFF. Written as DNA, the CDR3 is TGTGCCAGCAGGGGGGGACCGTTCAACACTGAAGCTTTCTTT.

The chain carries TRBV4-3 and TRBJ2-2; 7 positions agree with TRBD1. After removal of 1 base from V and 0 bases from J, the junction contained 5 bases not matched to a gene. The V gene's germline CDR1 is LGHNA and CDR2 YSLEER. This CDR3 has 17 residues. The CDR3 nucleotides are TGCGCCAGCAGCCAAGGTCGACAGGGACCGAACACCGGGGAGCTGTTTTTT. This gives the protein CASSQGRQGPNTGELFF.

A few counts support this clone. DNA for the CDR3: TGTGCCAGCAGTTACGGTAGCGGGAGGGCCTACGAGCAGTACTTC. It specifies CASSYGSGRAYEQYF. The gene calls are TRBV6-2 or TRBV6-3 and TRBJ2-7; 11 bases fit TRBD2. The V segment lost 2 bases and the J segment 2 bases; nucleotides outside the gene matches: 2. Germline V gene data show CDR1 as MNHEY and CDR2 as SVGEGT. The CDR3 sequence is 15 residues long.

The J gene is TRBJ1-5, the V gene TRBV6-1; D remains unclear. CDR1 MNHNS and CDR2 SASEGT come from the germline V gene. This CDR3 has 16 residues. Trimming cost V 1 base and J 2 bases, with 12 bases left between them. CDR3 residues: CASSEGERGGNQPQHF. DNA of the CDR3: TGTGCCAGCAGTGAAGGGGAACGGGGAGGCAATCAGCCCCAGCATTTT.

V usage is TRBV9 and J usage is TRBJ1-3; TRBD1 might be the D (5 bases). The V gene's germline CDR1 is SGDLS and CDR2 YYNGEE. Deletions cut 3 bases from V and 4 bases from J, with 11 bases between. The CDR3 length is 14 residues. The CDR3 loop reads CASSDRPLGNTIYF. CDR3 bases: TGTGCCAGCAGCGACAGGCCGCTCGGAAACACCATATATTTT.

Of note for this clone: Other DNA sequences in this specimen translate into the identical CDR3. The rearrangement links TRBV28 to TRBJ1-2; maybe TRBD1 (5 bases). Germline CDR1 is MDHEN and CDR2 is SYDVKM. The CDR3 contains 12 residues. The V end was cut by 3 bases, the J end by 4 bases, with 6 bases between. The CDR3 DNA reads TGTGCCAGCAGTTTGGGGGGCTATGGCTACACCTTC. Translating it yields CASSLGGYGYTF.